This TCR beta chain was found in a study of neurological immune-mediated disorders. This clonotype was recorded a few times. Each CDR3 protein gets one entry after TCRdb re-called the 5' RACE reads with MiXCR. This repertoire shows under 90,000 distinct CDR3 sequences, about a tenth found once; its top ten account for around 1.8%. The sample comprised PBMCs. The sequence was collected from a man in his forties in good health.

Here the CDR3 DNA reads TGTGCCAGCAGTCTCTCCGCCGTTTCTGGAAACACCATATATTTT. Residues: CASSLSAVSGNTIYF. This rearrangement joins TRBV27 to TRBJ1-3; D not resolved. This CDR3 is built from 15 residues. The V and J ends lost 5 bases and 1 base respectively, with 12 bases between them. The germline CDR1 and CDR2 sequences are MNHEY and SMNVEV (reference sequence).